What follows are 10 T cell receptor beta chains derived from one specimen sequenced in a study of cytomegalovirus exposure and HLA in healthy donors. 13 Jbeta primers and 60 Vbeta primers were used for the PCR. Sequencing used immunoSEQ multiplex PCR; TCRdb keeps in-frame clones, though not all of them. This sample has about 220,000 clones, with approximately 80% found just once. Sequenced material: PBMCs. These receptors were collected from a boy younger than 10 in good health and CMV-seronegative.

The chain is built from TRBV12-1 and TRBJ2-7; no DNA check was done on the table's D call, TRBD2. TRBV12-1 is an annotated pseudogene. The CDR3 is made up of 16 amino acids. The CDR3 loop reads CASSSRTSGINDEQYF. CDR3 DNA: TGTGCCAGCAGCTCGCGGACTAGCGGGATTAACGACGAGCAGTACTTC.

V gene TRBV5-6 combines with J gene TRBJ1-5, with 9 bases that match TRBD1. The CDR3 contains 17 residues. Germline trimming cut 4 bases from V and 7 bases from J; bases unmatched to any gene: 15. Germline V CDR1 and CDR2: SGHDT, YYEEEE. The CDR3 reads CASSPGGDREWSQPQHF. CDR3 nucleotide sequence: TGTGCCAGCAGCCCGGGGGGGGACAGGGAATGGAGCCAGCCCCAGCATTTT.

The rearrangement uses TRBV7-6 and TRBJ2-7; tentative D call: TRBD2 (6 bases). Looked up from germline, CDR1 is SGHVS and CDR2 is FNYEAQ. The germline V and J ends were trimmed by 1 base and 4 bases, with 14 bases remaining between them. The CDR3 has 15 residues. This CDR3 is CASSLEKRGGYEQYF. The DNA for the CDR3 is TGTGCCAGCAGCTTAGAGAAAAGGGGAGGATACGAGCAGTACTTC.

This clone was picked up one time. CDR3 nucleotides: TGTGCCAGCAGCCCTCGTAGTTTCACGGATACGCAGTATTTT. Translating it yields CASSPRSFTDTQYF. This chain joins TRBV9 and TRBJ2-3; D ambiguous. The germline V gene encodes CDR1 SGDLS and CDR2 YYNGEE. This CDR3 spans 14 amino acids. The V and J ends lost 4 bases and 6 bases respectively, with 15 bases between them.

The chain couples TRBV6-1 to TRBJ1-3; D might be TRBD1 (5 bases). The CDR3 spans 12 residues. Trimming took off 10 bases at V and 4 bases at J, with 11 bases between the two ends. CDR1 MNHNS and CDR2 SASEGT come from the germline V gene. The CDR3 DNA sequence: TGTGCCACCGGACAACTCGGAAACACCATATATTTT. Translating it yields CATGQLGNTIYF.

The chain is built from TRBV2 and TRBJ1-1, with D unclear. Trimming shortened V by 6 bases and J by 4 bases, and 9 bases separated the two germline ends. Germline lookup yields CDR1 SNHLY and CDR2 FYNNEI. There are 12 residues in the CDR3. The DNA of the CDR3 is TGTGCCAGCAGGGAGCAAGGCACTGAAGCTTTCTTT. It yields the protein CASREQGTEAFF.

In nucleotides, the CDR3 is TGTGCCTGGAGCCCCCTAGCGGCTAGCACAGATACGCAGTATTTT. Translated: CAWSPLAASTDTQYF. The rearrangement uses TRBV30 and TRBJ2-3; 7 positions agree with TRBD2. The CDR3 runs 15 residues. Germline V lookup: CDR1 GTSNPN, CDR2 SVGIG (reference sequence). V shed 3 bases and J 0 bases; nucleotides not matched to a gene: 6.

The J gene is TRBJ2-3, the V gene TRBV27, with TRBD2 matching 7 bases. Germline V lookup: CDR1 MNHEY, CDR2 SMNVEV (reference sequence). The CDR3 covers 16 residues. The ends lost 3 bases at V and 7 bases at J; junction bases unmatched: 13. This CDR3 reads CASSFLGEGKRNTQYF. The DNA of the CDR3 is TGTGCCAGCAGTTTTTTGGGGGAGGGGAAACGAAATACGCAGTATTTT.

Details on this clone: In the same sample, other DNA sequences code for this CDR3. This chain joins TRBV29-1 and TRBJ1-1; no clear D. Trimming left V 4 bases short and J 1 base short, with 10 bases between. The CDR3 consists of 13 residues. Per germline, CDR1 SQVTM and CDR2 ANQGSEA. The CDR3, as DNA: TGCAGCGTTGGCGGGAGGGCGAACACTGAAGCTTTCTTT. It codes for CSVGGRANTEAFF.

The genes are TRBV15 and TRBJ2-7; TRBD2 matches 7 bases. The CDR3 totals 14 residues. V lost 1 base to trimming and J lost 4 bases; unmatched junction nucleotides: 4. Germline V CDR1 and CDR2: LNHNV, YYDKDF (reference sequence). CDR3 region: CATSRGLAVYEQYF. The CDR3 DNA reads TGTGCCACCAGCAGAGGTCTAGCGGTGTACGAGCAGTACTTC.